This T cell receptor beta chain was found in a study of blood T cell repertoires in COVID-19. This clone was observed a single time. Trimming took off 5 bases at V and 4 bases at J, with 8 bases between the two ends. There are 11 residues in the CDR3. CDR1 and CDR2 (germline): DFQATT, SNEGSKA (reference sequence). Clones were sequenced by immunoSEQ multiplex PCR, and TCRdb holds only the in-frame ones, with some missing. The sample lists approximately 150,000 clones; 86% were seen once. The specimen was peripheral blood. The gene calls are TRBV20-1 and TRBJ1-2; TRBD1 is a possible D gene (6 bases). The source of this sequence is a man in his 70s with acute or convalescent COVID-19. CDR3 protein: CSAGQSYGYTF. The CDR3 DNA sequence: TGCAGTGCTGGACAGTCCTATGGCTACACCTTC.